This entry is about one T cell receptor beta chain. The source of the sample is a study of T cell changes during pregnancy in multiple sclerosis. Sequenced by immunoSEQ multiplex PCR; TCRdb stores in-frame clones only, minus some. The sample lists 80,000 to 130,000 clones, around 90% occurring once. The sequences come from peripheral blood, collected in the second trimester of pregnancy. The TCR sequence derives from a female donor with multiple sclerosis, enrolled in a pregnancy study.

The CDR3 sequence is CASSFPGGTEAFF. The CDR3 nucleotides are TGTGCCAGCAGCTTCCCAGGGGGCACTGAAGCTTTCTTT. The rearrangement uses TRBV5-4 and TRBJ1-1; TRBD1 aligns across 7 bases. CDR1 and CDR2 from the germline V gene are SGHNT and YYREEE (reference sequence). This CDR3 is 13 amino acids long. J gave up 4 bases and V 2 bases, and 2 bases lay outside the gene matches.